The rows below give T cell receptor beta chains drawn from one sample of a study of PD-1 blockade in classical Hodgkin lymphoma. The assay was immunoSEQ multiplex PCR, and TCRdb's table has in-frame clones only and misses some. In the table there are about 92,000 clones, 83% of which are singletons. The sequencing used peripheral blood mononuclear cells (PBMCs), collected before the fourth cycle of nivolumab. Source of these receptors: a human donor with classical Hodgkin lymphoma. Each CDR3 is given with its conserved first and last residue. A D gene is named only where the DNA matches it firmly. Clone size appears in some rows only: once, few, many, or a class for an expanded clone.

J gene,V gene,D gene,clone size,CDR3 protein,CDR3 DNA
TRBJ2-1,TRBV7-9,TRBD2,-,CASSPAGLVSNEQFF,TGTGCCAGCAGTCCCGCCGGACTAGTCAGCAATGAGCAGTTCTTC
TRBJ2-1,TRBV5-4,-,-,CASSWGGEQGYNEQFF,TGTGCCAGCAGCTGGGGAGGGGAGCAGGGGTACAATGAGCAGTTCTTC
TRBJ2-7,TRBV28,TRBD1,-,CASNRQGIHHEQYF,TGTGCCAGCAACCGACAGGGGATTCATCACGAGCAGTACTTC
TRBJ1-3,TRBV6-5,TRBD1,-,CASRRQGLGGNTIYF,TGTGCCAGCAGGCGACAGGGTCTGGGAGGAAACACCATATATTTT
TRBJ1-1,TRBV28,TRBD1,-,CASSLGTGVAFF,TGTGCCAGCAGTTTAGGAACAGGGGTTGCTTTCTTT
TRBJ2-1,TRBV25-1,-,-,CASSEYWTVNEQFF,TGTGCCAGCAGTGAATATTGGACAGTAAATGAGCAGTTCTTC
TRBJ1-1,TRBV29-1,TRBD1,-,CSVDRQGGTEAFF,TGCAGCGTTGATAGACAGGGGGGGACTGAAGCTTTCTTT
TRBJ2-1,TRBV2,-,-,CASSVISGHNEQFF,TGTGCCAGCAGTGTTATCAGCGGCCACAATGAGCAGTTCTTC
TRBJ2-7,TRBV6-5,TRBD2,-,CATRAAGVREQYF,TGTGCCACCCGGGCAGCGGGAGTTCGCGAGCAGTACTTC
TRBJ1-1,TRBV19,-,-,CASAKDTASSLNTEAFF,TGTGCCAGTGCGAAGGACACGGCCTCTTCTTTGAACACTGAAGCTTTCTTT
TRBJ1-2,TRBV11-2,TRBD1,-,CASSLEQGGFYGYTF,TGTGCCAGCAGCTTAGAACAGGGGGGATTCTATGGCTACACCTTC
TRBJ1-4,TRBV5-4,TRBD1,few,CASSEQGAREKLFF,TGTGCCAGCAGCGAGCAGGGGGCGCGTGAAAAACTGTTTTTT
TRBJ2-2,TRBV9,TRBD2,-,CASSRGTSGVNTGELFF,TGTGCCAGCAGCCGGGGGACTAGCGGCGTGAACACCGGGGAGCTGTTTTTT
TRBJ2-3,TRBV30,-,-,CAWGIADTQYF,TGTGCCTGGGGGATAGCAGATACGCAGTATTTT
TRBJ1-1,TRBV28,-,-,CASTSGQMLKAFF,TGTGCCAGCACCTCAGGACAAATGCTTAAAGCTTTCTTT
TRBJ2-7,TRBV4-3,-,-,CASSQELAGTYEQYF,TGCGCCAGCAGCCAAGAATTGGCCGGAACCTACGAGCAGTACTTC
TRBJ2-5,TRBV6-5,TRBD2,-,CASSYSPSGQETQYF,TGTGCCAGCAGTTACTCGCCTAGCGGACAAGAGACCCAGTACTTC
TRBJ2-7,TRBV5-4,TRBD2,-,CASSLGASGGSYEQYF,TGTGCCAGCAGCTTGGGGGCAAGCGGGGGCTCCTACGAGCAGTACTTC
TRBJ1-5,TRBV7-8,TRBD1,-,CASSTGARNSNQPQHF,TGTGCCAGCAGCACAGGGGCGAGGAATAGCAATCAGCCCCAGCATTTT
TRBJ2-1,TRBV6-5,-,-,CASSYRGSFYNEQFF,TGTGCCAGCAGTTACCGAGGGAGCTTCTACAATGAGCAGTTCTTC
TRBJ2-7,TRBV5-6,-,-,CASSWAARGDEQYF,TGTGCCAGCAGTTGGGCGGCCAGGGGCGACGAGCAGTACTTC
TRBJ2-7,TRBV5-4,TRBD2,-,CASSLGGLAAPHEQYF,TGTGCCAGCAGCTTGGGAGGGCTAGCGGCCCCCCACGAGCAGTACTTC
TRBJ1-1,TRBV19,TRBD1,-,CASSSGTGVFAEAFF,TGTGCCAGTAGTTCTGGGACAGGGGTATTCGCTGAAGCTTTCTTT
TRBJ2-7,TRBV10-3,-,-,CAIGAEFYEQYF,TGTGCCATCGGGGCTGAATTCTACGAGCAGTACTTC
TRBJ2-6,TRBV4-1,-,once,CASSQVAGASAGANVLTF,TGCGCCAGCAGCCAAGTGGCAGGGGCGTCGGCGGGGGCCAACGTCCTGACTTTC
TRBJ2-6,TRBV27,-,-,CASTAPSSGANVLTF,TGTGCCAGCACCGCCCCGTCCTCTGGGGCCAACGTCCTGACTTTC
TRBJ2-7,TRBV19,-,-,CASSMSLRGTRTYEQYF,TGTGCCAGTAGTATGTCCCTGAGGGGAACCAGGACCTACGAGCAGTACTTC
TRBJ2-1,TRBV18,-,-,CASSRDREIYNEQFF,TGTGCCAGCTCACGAGACCGGGAAATTTACAATGAGCAGTTCTTC
TRBJ1-5,TRBV12-5,-,-,CASGLPARKNQPQHF,TGTGCTAGTGGTTTGCCCGCCCGAAAGAATCAGCCCCAGCATTTT
TRBJ2-1,TRBV7-6,TRBD2,-,CASSPLRTSGNEQFF,TGTGCCAGCAGCCCACTTCGGACTAGCGGCAATGAGCAGTTCTTC
TRBJ1-1,TRBV19,-,once,CASSIGGSNTEAFF,TGTGCCAGTAGTATAGGGGGGAGCAACACTGAAGCTTTCTTT
TRBJ2-7,TRBV11-1,TRBD2,-,CASSFGAAGVLYEQYF,TGTGCCAGCAGCTTCGGAGCGGCGGGAGTCCTCTACGAGCAGTACTTC
TRBJ2-1,TRBV28,-,-,CASSPPASDWPYNEQFF,TGTGCCAGCAGTCCCCCCGCTAGCGACTGGCCCTACAATGAGCAGTTCTTC
TRBJ2-7,TRBV4-1,-,-,CASSQVASQGREQYF,TGCGCCAGCAGCCAAGTGGCCTCCCAGGGGCGCGAGCAGTACTTC
TRBJ2-3,TRBV2,-,once,CASSGDEDTQYF,TGTGCCAGCAGTGGGGACGAAGATACGCAGTATTTT
TRBJ2-7,TRBV5-5,-,-,CASSLAVASYEQYF,TGTGCCAGCAGCTTGGCAGTAGCCTCCTACGAGCAGTACTTC
TRBJ2-5,TRBV9,TRBD2,-,CASSARLAGGETQYF,TGTGCCAGCAGCGCCAGACTAGCGGGTGGGGAGACCCAGTACTTC
TRBJ2-7,TRBV10-3,TRBD1,few,CATRGQGPYEQYF,TGTGCCACCAGGGGACAGGGGCCCTACGAGCAGTACTTC
TRBJ2-3,TRBV5-6,-,-,CASSRGAGYTDTQYF,TGTGCCAGCAGCCGGGGTGCGGGATACACAGATACGCAGTATTTT
TRBJ1-5,TRBV11-1,-,-,CASSADSSYNQPQHF,TGTGCCAGCAGCGCGGACAGCTCTTACAATCAGCCCCAGCATTTT
TRBJ1-5,TRBV19,TRBD1,-,CASSIVGTEGQPQHF,TGTGCCAGTAGTATAGTTGGGACAGAGGGGCAGCCCCAGCATTTT
TRBJ2-3,TRBV5-1,TRBD2,once,CASSLLGLADRTDTQYF,TGCGCCAGCAGCTTGTTGGGACTAGCGGATCGCACAGATACGCAGTATTTT
TRBJ2-5,TRBV9,-,-,CASSVISGGNQYF,TGTGCCAGCAGCGTAATTTCTGGCGGGAACCAGTACTTC
TRBJ1-1,TRBV25-1,TRBD1,-,CASTVERDRRMNTEAFF,TGTGCCAGCACAGTCGAAAGGGACAGAAGAATGAACACTGAAGCTTTCTTT
TRBJ2-5,TRBV30,-,-,CAWSLGGQAETQYF,TGTGCCTGGAGTTTGGGCGGCCAGGCAGAGACCCAGTACTTC
TRBJ2-7,TRBV9,-,-,CASSRGAEQYF,TGTGCCAGCAGCCGAGGGGCCGAGCAGTACTTC
TRBJ1-2,TRBV7-1,-,-,CASSPTGGRDGYTF,TGTGCCAGCAGCCCGACGGGGGGGCGGGATGGCTACACCTTC
TRBJ2-3,TRBV5-4,-,-,CAFRDPKNTDTQYF,TGTGCCTTCCGGGACCCTAAAAACACAGATACGCAGTATTTT
TRBJ1-5,TRBV19,-,-,CASSPPRGIDSNQPQHF,TGTGCCAGTAGTCCCCCCCGGGGGATTGATAGCAATCAGCCCCAGCATTTT
TRBJ2-1,TRBV9,TRBD2,once,CASSSGLAANEQFF,TGTGCCAGCAGCTCGGGACTAGCGGCCAATGAGCAGTTCTTC
TRBJ2-3,TRBV7-3,-,-,CASSLTSGISGFTYTQYF,TGTGCCAGCAGCTTAACGTCGGGGATAAGCGGATTCACATATACGCAGTATTTT
TRBJ2-5,TRBV6-5,TRBD1,-,CASSYGTGRETQYF,TGTGCCAGCAGTTACGGGACAGGGCGAGAGACCCAGTACTTC
TRBJ1-2,TRBV2,TRBD1,-,CASLGAIQGEGGYTF,TGTGCCAGCTTAGGAGCGATACAGGGGGAGGGTGGCTACACCTTC
TRBJ2-7,TRBV9,-,-,CASSKNYEQYF,TGTGCCAGCAGCAAAAATTACGAGCAGTACTTC
TRBJ2-5,TRBV10-3,TRBD2,-,CAISAMEGLAGETQYF,TGTGCCATCAGTGCAATGGAGGGACTAGCGGGAGAGACCCAGTACTTC